Following are 17 T cell receptor beta chains from one sample sequenced in a study of cytomegalovirus exposure and HLA in healthy donors. This PCR relied on a set of 60 Vbeta primers and 13 Jbeta primers. The data were produced by immunoSEQ multiplex PCR, yet TCRdb's version contains in-frame clones alone and is incomplete. The sample includes approximately 150,000 clones, over 75% of them seen just once. Sequencing was carried out using PBMCs. The receptors stem from a man aged 45-65 years in good health and CMV-seropositive.

The rearrangement links TRBV7-9 to TRBJ2-3; D is uncertain. Trimming shortened V by 5 bases and J by 1 base, and 10 bases separated the two germline ends. The CDR3 is 14 residues long. CDR1 and CDR2 (germline): SEHNR, FQNEAQ (reference sequence). The CDR3, as DNA: TGTGCCAGCAGCACCGGCGGAGGCACAGATACGCAGTATTTT. Its translation: CASSTGGGTDTQYF. The variable domain in full, completed from reference TRBV7-9 and TRBJ2-3, reads DTGVSQNPRHKITKRGQNVTFRCDPISEHNRLYWYRQTLGQGPEFLTYFQNEAQLEKSRLLSDRFSAERPKGSFSTLEIQRTEQGDSAMYLCASSTGGGTDTQYFGPGTRLTVL.

The CDR3 here is CASSRGTGGHNEQFF. The CDR3 coding sequence is TGTGCCAGCAGCAGGGGGACAGGGGGACACAATGAGCAGTTCTTC. The chain combines TRBV7-9 with TRBJ2-1; 11 bases are a match to TRBD1. The CDR3 length is 15 residues. Germline CDR1 SEHNR, CDR2 FQNEAQ (reference sequence). The V gene end was trimmed by 5 bases and the J gene end by 5 bases; junction bases not matched to a gene: 5.

The chain has TRBV5-1 and TRBJ2-7; D is uncertain. This CDR3 has 13 residues. V lost 0 bases to trimming and J lost 7 bases, with 11 bases between them. Germline-derived CDR1 and CDR2 are SGHRS and YFSETQ. CDR3 amino acids: CASSLVSSEEQYF. In DNA, the CDR3 is TGCGCCAGCAGCTTGGTCTCTTCGGAGGAGCAGTACTTC.

J is TRBJ2-2 and V is TRBV6-5; a weak D match, TRBD2 (5 bases). V lost 4 bases and J 5 bases, leaving 14 bases between the germline ends. Germline V lookup: CDR1 MNHEY, CDR2 SVGAGI. The length of the CDR3 is 15 residues. The CDR3 DNA reads TGTGCCAGCAGTTTTAGCGCTTACCGGACCGGGGAGCTGTTTTTT. It specifies CASSFSAYRTGELFF.

The rearrangement links TRBV18 to TRBJ1-1; D gene unclear. Trimming left V 3 bases short and J 0 bases short, with 5 bases between. In germline, CDR1 is KGHSH, CDR2 LQKENI. The CDR3 is 13 residues long. The CDR3 sequence: CASSPALNTEAFF. Written as DNA, the CDR3 is TGTGCCAGCTCACCGGCACTGAACACTGAAGCTTTCTTT.

This rearrangement joins TRBV20-1 to TRBJ1-2, with a weak D call TRBD1 (5 bases). This CDR3 comprises 11 residues. Germline V gives CDR1 DFQATT, CDR2 SNEGSKA (reference sequence). V lost 3 bases, J lost 8 bases, and 10 bases lay in between. CDR3 nucleotides: TGCAGTGCTAGTCAGGGAGGCGGCTACACCTTC. Translated, it gives CSASQGGGYTF.

This rearrangement joins TRBV5-6 to TRBJ2-3; TRBD2 is a possible D gene (6 bases). With 2 bases removed from V and 3 bases from J, the gap between germline ends came to 13 bases. Per germline, CDR1 SGHDT and CDR2 YYEEEE. The CDR3 totals 15 residues. The CDR3 DNA sequence: TGTGCCAGCAGCTTTCCCGGGGGAAGGACAGATACGCAGTATTTT. It codes for CASSFPGGRTDTQYF.

CDR3 bases: TGTGCCAGCAGCTCCCGGAGCGGGGGAGGAGATACGCAGTATTTT. Translation gives CASSSRSGGGDTQYF. The rearrangement links TRBV11-3 to TRBJ2-3; 8 positions agree with TRBD2. The CDR3 extends over 15 amino acids. V was pared by 4 bases and J by 5 bases, with 8 bases of the junction left unmatched. From germline, CDR1 is SGHNT and CDR2 YENEEA.

In DNA, the CDR3 is TGTGCCACCCGTACCGGGGACAGGAGCACAGATACGCAGTATTTT. It encodes CATRTGDRSTDTQYF. The chain uses TRBV28 and TRBJ2-3; 8 positions agree with TRBD1. The CDR3 has 15 residues. Trimming at V came to 10 bases and at J to 0 bases, leaving 9 bases not matched to a gene. Germline-derived CDR1 and CDR2 are MDHEN and SYDVKM.

The chain has TRBV4-3 and TRBJ1-2; D unresolved. The CDR3 is 19 amino acids. CDR1 LGHNA and CDR2 YSLEER come from the germline V gene. With 2 bases removed from V and 4 bases from J, the gap between germline ends came to 26 bases. The CDR3 nucleotides read TGCGCCAGCAGCCAAAATATATTACCCCAAACTTCCCACGCCTATGGCTACACCTTC. Translating it yields CASSQNILPQTSHAYGYTF.

This clone was counted a few times. The V call is TRBV10-3, the J call TRBJ1-1; D is unresolved. The germline gives CDR1 ENHRY, CDR2 SYGVKD. Trimming stripped 6 bases from V and 8 bases from J, with 16 bases between. The CDR3 runs to 13 residues. Here the CDR3 reads CAIRAADFWEAFF. In DNA, the CDR3 is TGTGCCATCAGGGCTGCCGACTTTTGGGAAGCTTTCTTT.

The CDR3 DNA is TGTGCCAGCAGCTTACAGGGGGCCGGGAACATTCAGTACTTC. Its protein is CASSLQGAGNIQYF. This chain connects TRBV7-9 to TRBJ2-4, with TRBD1 matching 8 bases. Per germline, CDR1 SEHNR and CDR2 FQNEAQ (reference sequence). The CDR3 extends over 14 amino acids. Losses at the gene ends were 2 bases for V and 7 bases for J; bases not matched to a gene: 4.

The chain carries TRBV30 and TRBJ1-2; TRBD1 agrees at 12 bases. This CDR3 has 16 residues. V shed 0 bases and J 7 bases; nucleotides not matched to a gene: 9. Germline V gene lookup returns CDR1 GTSNPN and CDR2 SVGIG (reference sequence). The CDR3, as DNA: TGTGCCTGGAGTGTTACCGGGACAGGGGGCGCGGGTGGCTACACCTTC. Translating it yields CAWSVTGTGGAGGYTF. The full variable domain, its missing parts supplied by reference TRBV30 and TRBJ1-2, is SQTIHQWPATLVQPVGSPLSLECTVEGTSNPNLYWYRQAAGRGLQLLFYSVGIGQISSEVPQNLSASRPQDRQFILSSKKLLLSDSGFYLCAWSVTGTGGAGGYTFGSGTRLTVV.

This clone occurred once. J is TRBJ1-5 and V is TRBV19, with 10 bases aligning to TRBD1. The CDR3 has 15 residues. Trimming removed 3 bases from V and 4 bases from J; junction bases left unmatched: 3. Looked up from germline, CDR1 is LNHDA and CDR2 is SQIVND (reference sequence). The CDR3 reads CASSIDRGRNQPQHF. The CDR3 nucleotides are TGTGCCAGTAGTATCGACAGGGGGCGTAATCAGCCCCAGCATTTT.

V gene TRBV27 combines with J gene TRBJ2-7, with TRBD2 matching 12 bases. The CDR3 has 19 residues. With V trimmed by 3 bases and J by 0 bases, 12 bases remained unmatched. Germline loops: CDR1 MNHEY, CDR2 SMNVEV (reference sequence). CDR3: CASSLWFRTSGNISYEQYF. CDR3 bases: TGTGCCAGCAGTTTGTGGTTTCGGACTAGCGGGAACATCTCCTACGAGCAGTACTTC.

The chain employs TRBV7-2 and TRBJ1-2, with D unresolved. The CDR3 covers 13 residues. Germline-derived CDR1 and CDR2 are SGHTA and FQGNSA. Deletions cut 1 base from V and 2 bases from J, with 5 bases between. This CDR3 reads CASSLDSNYGYTF. In DNA, the CDR3 is TGTGCCAGCAGCTTAGACAGCAACTATGGCTACACCTTC.

The chain carries TRBV28 and TRBJ2-3, with 8 bases that match TRBD2. The J segment lost 1 base and the V segment lost 10 bases, leaving 7 bases of the junction unmatched. The V gene's germline CDR1 is MDHEN and CDR2 SYDVKM. The CDR3 covers 14 residues. The CDR3 loop reads CATLSGTGTDTQYF. DNA of the CDR3: TGTGCCACCCTTAGCGGGACGGGCACAGATACGCAGTATTTT.